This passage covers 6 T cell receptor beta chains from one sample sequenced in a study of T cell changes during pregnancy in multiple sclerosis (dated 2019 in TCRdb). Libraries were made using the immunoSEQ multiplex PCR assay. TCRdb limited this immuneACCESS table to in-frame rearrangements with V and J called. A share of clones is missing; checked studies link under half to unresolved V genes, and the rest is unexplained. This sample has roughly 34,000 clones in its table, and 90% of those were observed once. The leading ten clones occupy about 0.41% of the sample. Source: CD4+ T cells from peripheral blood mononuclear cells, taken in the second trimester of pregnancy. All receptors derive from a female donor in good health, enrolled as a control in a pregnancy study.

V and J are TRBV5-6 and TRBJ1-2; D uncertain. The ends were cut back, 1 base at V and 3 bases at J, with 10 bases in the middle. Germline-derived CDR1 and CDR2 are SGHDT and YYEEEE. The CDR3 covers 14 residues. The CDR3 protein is CASSLYSRDYGYTF. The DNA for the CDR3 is TGTGCCAGCAGCTTGTACAGCCGCGACTATGGCTACACCTTC.

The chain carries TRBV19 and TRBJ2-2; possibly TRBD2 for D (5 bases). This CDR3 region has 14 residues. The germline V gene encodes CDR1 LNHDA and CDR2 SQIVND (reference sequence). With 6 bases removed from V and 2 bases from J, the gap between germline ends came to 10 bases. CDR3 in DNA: TGTGCCAGTAGGTCGTCGGGAAACACCGGGGAGCTGTTTTTT. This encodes CASRSSGNTGELFF.

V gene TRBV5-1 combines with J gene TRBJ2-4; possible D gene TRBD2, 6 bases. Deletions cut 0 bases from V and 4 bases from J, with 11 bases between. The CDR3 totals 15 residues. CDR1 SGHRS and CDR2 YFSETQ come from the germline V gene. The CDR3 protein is CASSLGAGLKNIQYF. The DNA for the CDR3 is TGCGCCAGCAGCTTGGGCGCGGGGCTTAAAAACATTCAGTACTTC.

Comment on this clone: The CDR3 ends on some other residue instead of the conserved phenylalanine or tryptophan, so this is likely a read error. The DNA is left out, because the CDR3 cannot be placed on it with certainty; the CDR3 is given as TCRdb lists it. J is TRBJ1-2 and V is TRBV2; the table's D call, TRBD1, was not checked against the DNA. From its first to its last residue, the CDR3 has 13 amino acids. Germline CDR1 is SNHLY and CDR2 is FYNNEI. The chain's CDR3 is CASSEPSGQGEKA.

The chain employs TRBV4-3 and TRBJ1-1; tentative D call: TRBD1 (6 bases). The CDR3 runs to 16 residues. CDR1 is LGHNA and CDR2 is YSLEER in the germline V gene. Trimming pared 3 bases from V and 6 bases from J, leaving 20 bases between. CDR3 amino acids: CASSQKTTGVRAEAFF. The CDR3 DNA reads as TGCGCCAGCAGCCAGAAAACGACAGGCGTCCGGGCTGAAGCTTTCTTT.

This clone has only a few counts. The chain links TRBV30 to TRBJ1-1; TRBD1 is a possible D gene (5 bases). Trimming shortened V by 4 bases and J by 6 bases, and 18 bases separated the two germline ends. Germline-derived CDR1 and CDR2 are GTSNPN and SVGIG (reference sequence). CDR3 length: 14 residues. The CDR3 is CAWMGNVGVPEAFF. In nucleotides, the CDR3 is TGTGCCTGGATGGGGAACGTAGGGGTACCTGAAGCTTTCTTT.